The present TCR beta chain was sequenced within a study of response to subunit inactivated influenza vaccine. Germline V lookup: CDR1 LGHDT, CDR2 YNNKEL (reference sequence). V shed 3 bases and J shed 9 bases, with 18 bases lying between them. This CDR3 has 14 residues. MiXCR, run by TCRdb on the RT-PCR reads, gives a single entry per CDR3 protein. Of about 780,000 distinct CDR3 sequences in the sample, about 18% are singletons; the top ten hold roughly 10%. This receptor was identified in a man aged 50 or older who received an inactivated influenza vaccine. The chain employs TRBV3-1 and TRBJ2-7, with D possibly TRBD2 on 6 matching bases. The sample was PBMCs from blood, taken 5 days after vaccination. CDR3 sequence: CASSHQNSQGGQYF. The CDR3 nucleotides are TGTGCCAGCAGCCACCAAAACTCCCAGGGAGGGCAGTACTTC.